This T cell receptor (beta chain) comes out of a study of T-cell reconstitution after alpha-beta-depleted transplantation in children. The CDR3 consists of 15 residues. Trimming shortened V by 0 bases and J by 0 bases, and 9 bases separated the two germline ends. Looked up from germline, CDR1 is SGHDT and CDR2 is YYEEEE. Using unique molecular identifiers, the investigators prepared the TCRbeta library. TCRdb ran MiXCR on the PCR reads and lists one entry per CDR3 protein. This repertoire shows about 690,000 distinct CDR3 sequences, around a sixth found once; its top ten account for 0.85% to 1.3%. This clonotype was seen repeatedly, ten times or more.

Specimen: PBMCs from the stem cell graft donor, collected from the stem cell graft. The rearrangement links TRBV5-6 to TRBJ1-1; D gene unclear. The receptor's source is a human donor who donated a stem cell graft to a child with acute myeloid leukemia. CDR3 sequence reads: CASSLVYRMNTEAFF. In DNA form, the CDR3 reads TGTGCCAGCAGCTTGGTGTATCGGATGAACACTGAAGCTTTCTTT.